These 10 T cell receptor beta chains share one sample of origin, sequenced in a study of blood T cell repertoires in COVID-19. The data were produced by immunoSEQ multiplex PCR, yet TCRdb's version contains in-frame clones alone and is incomplete. The table shows around 200,000 clones, with about 84% occurring only once. Sequenced sample: peripheral blood. These receptors came from a human donor in a cohort sampled during active COVID-19.

The gene calls are TRBV10-1 and TRBJ2-3, with 7 bases matching TRBD2. The J segment lost 2 bases and the V segment lost 0 bases, leaving 2 bases of the junction unmatched. Germline assignment: CDR1 WNHNN and CDR2 SYGVQD (reference sequence). This CDR3 contains 15 residues. The CDR3 spells CASSESGGVTDTQYF. As DNA, the CDR3 is TGCGCCAGCAGTGAGTCTGGGGGGGTCACAGATACGCAGTATTTT.

A word on this clone: The same CDR3 arises from other DNA sequences in this sample as well. The V call is TRBV10-3, the J call TRBJ2-1, with D possibly matching TRBD2 (5 bases). Between the trimmed V and J ends, which lost 6 bases and 7 bases, there was a span of 10 bases. Germline CDR1 and CDR2: ENHRY and SYGVKD. The CDR3 sequence is 12 residues long. CDR3 loop: CAISPSGNEQFF. The DNA of the CDR3 is TGTGCCATCAGCCCCTCGGGGAATGAGCAGTTCTTC.

This sequence joins TRBV5-1 and TRBJ1-1; 9 bases line up with TRBD1. CDR1 and CDR2 from the germline V gene are SGHRS and YFSETQ. J was trimmed by 0 bases and V by 0 bases; bases with no gene match: 6. The CDR3 covers 17 residues. The CDR3 loop reads CASSLGQGVVVNTEAFF. The CDR3 DNA reads as TGCGCCAGCAGCTTGGGACAGGGGGTGGTGGTGAACACTGAAGCTTTCTTT.

The CDR3 protein is CASTSLRGGYTF. The CDR3 DNA reads TGTGCCAGCACTTCTCTAAGGGGAGGCTACACCTTC. The gene calls are TRBV3-1 (or the pseudogene TRBV3-2) and TRBJ1-2, with D perhaps matching TRBD1 (5 bases). Trimming shortened V by 7 bases and J by 8 bases, and 14 bases separated the two germline ends. Germline V lookup: CDR1 LGHDT, CDR2 YNNKEL (reference sequence). This CDR3 comprises 12 residues.

V and J are TRBV6-5 and TRBJ1-2; no clear D gene. The germline CDR1 and CDR2 sequences are MNHEY and SVGAGI. Deletions cut 9 bases from V and 4 bases from J, with 6 bases between. CDR3 length: 10 amino acids. CDR3 coding DNA: TGTGCCAGTCTATTCTATGGCTACACCTTC. Translating it yields CASLFYGYTF.

The J gene is TRBJ2-1, the V gene TRBV27, with TRBD2 matching over 12 bases. The germline gives CDR1 MNHEY, CDR2 SMNVEV (reference sequence). Trimming removed 5 bases from V and 5 bases from J; junction bases left unmatched: 7. The CDR3 extends over 16 amino acids. CDR3 amino acids: CASSPPLAGGNNEQFF. CDR3 DNA: TGTGCCAGCAGTCCCCCCCTAGCGGGGGGGAACAATGAGCAGTTCTTC.

The count of this clone is one. The chain combines TRBV28 with TRBJ1-5; D is uncertain. The CDR3 contains 12 residues. Germline CDR1 is MDHEN and CDR2 is SYDVKM. V was clipped by 5 bases and J by 7 bases, with 9 bases between them. The CDR3 DNA follows: TGTGCCAGCAGTGCCGAGAGGCAGCCCCAGCATTTT. It yields the protein CASSAERQPQHF.

The chain uses TRBV19 and TRBJ1-1; D perhaps matches TRBD1 (6 bases). The CDR3 consists of 14 residues. The germline V gene encodes CDR1 LNHDA and CDR2 SQIVND (reference sequence). Trimming stripped 4 bases from V and 3 bases from J, with 12 bases between. The CDR3 DNA sequence: TGTGCCAGTAGTACACAGGGTATGGACACTGAAGCTTTCTTT. It encodes CASSTQGMDTEAFF.

Here the CDR3 reads CASPTGGGEGISNQPQHF. CDR3 nucleotides: TGTGCCAGTCCTACGGGAGGGGGCGAGGGGATTAGCAATCAGCCCCAGCATTTT. V gene TRBV19 combines with J gene TRBJ1-5; TRBD1 matches 7 bases. With V trimmed by 8 bases and J by 0 bases, 16 bases remained unmatched. The germline CDR1 and CDR2 sequences are LNHDA and SQIVND (reference sequence). The CDR3 sequence is 18 residues long.

The chain links TRBV7-9 to TRBJ2-7; 10 bases line up with TRBD1. J gave up 5 bases and V 1 base, and 8 bases lay outside the gene matches. There are 16 residues in the CDR3. Germline V gives CDR1 SEHNR, CDR2 FQNEAQ (reference sequence). CDR3 residues: CASSLGWDRGKDEQYF. CDR3 nucleotide sequence: TGTGCCAGCAGCTTAGGTTGGGACAGGGGAAAGGACGAGCAGTACTTC.